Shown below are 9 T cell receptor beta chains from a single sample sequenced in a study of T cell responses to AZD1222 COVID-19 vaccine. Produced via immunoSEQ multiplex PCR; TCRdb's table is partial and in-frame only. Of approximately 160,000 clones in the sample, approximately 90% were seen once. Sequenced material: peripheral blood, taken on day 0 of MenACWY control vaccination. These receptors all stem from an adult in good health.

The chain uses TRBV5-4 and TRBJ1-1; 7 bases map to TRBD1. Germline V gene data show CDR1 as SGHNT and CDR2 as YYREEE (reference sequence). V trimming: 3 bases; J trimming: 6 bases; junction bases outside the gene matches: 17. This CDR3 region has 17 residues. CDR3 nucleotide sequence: TGTGCCAGCAGCTGGGGTCAGGGGGGAGGAAGCCGATCTGAAGCTTTCTTT. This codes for CASSWGQGGGSRSEAFF.

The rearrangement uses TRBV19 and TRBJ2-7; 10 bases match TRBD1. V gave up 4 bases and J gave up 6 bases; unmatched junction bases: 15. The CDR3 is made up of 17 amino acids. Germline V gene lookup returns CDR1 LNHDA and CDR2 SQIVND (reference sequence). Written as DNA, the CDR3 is TGTGCCAGTAGTACCCACCCCACCGGGACAGGGGTCTCCGAGCAGTACTTC. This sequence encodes CASSTHPTGTGVSEQYF.

DNA of the CDR3: TGTGCCAGCAGCTTTTCTACGGGCCAGCCCCAGCATTTT. It specifies CASSFSTGQPQHF. The chain has TRBV7-2 and TRBJ1-5; no definite D call. CDR3 length: 13 amino acids. Trimming shortened V by 3 bases and J by 7 bases, and 10 bases separated the two germline ends. Germline CDR1 is SGHTA and CDR2 is FQGNSA.

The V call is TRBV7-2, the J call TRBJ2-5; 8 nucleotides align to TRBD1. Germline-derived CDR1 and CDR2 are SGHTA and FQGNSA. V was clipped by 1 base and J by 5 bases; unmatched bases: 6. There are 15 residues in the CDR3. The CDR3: CASSLVARGPETQYF. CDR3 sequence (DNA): TGTGCCAGCAGCTTAGTAGCCAGGGGGCCTGAGACCCAGTACTTC.

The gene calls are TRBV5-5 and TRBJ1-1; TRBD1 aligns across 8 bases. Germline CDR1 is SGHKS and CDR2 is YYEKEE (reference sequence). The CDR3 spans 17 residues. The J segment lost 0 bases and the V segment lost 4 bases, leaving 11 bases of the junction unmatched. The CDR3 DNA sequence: TGTGCCAGCAGCACGGACAGGGCCTTGGGGATGAACACTGAAGCTTTCTTT. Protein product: CASSTDRALGMNTEAFF.

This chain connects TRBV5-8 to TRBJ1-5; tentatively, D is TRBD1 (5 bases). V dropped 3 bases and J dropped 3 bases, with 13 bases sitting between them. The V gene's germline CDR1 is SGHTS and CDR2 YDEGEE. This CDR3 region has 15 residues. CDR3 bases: TGTGCCAGCAGCTGGGGGATCCGGAACAATCAGCCCCAGCATTTT. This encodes CASSWGIRNNQPQHF.

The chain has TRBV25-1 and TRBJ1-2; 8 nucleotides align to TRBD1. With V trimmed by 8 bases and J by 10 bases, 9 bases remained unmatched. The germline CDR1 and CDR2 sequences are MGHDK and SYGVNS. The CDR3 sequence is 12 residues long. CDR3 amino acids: CASLSRDRPYTF. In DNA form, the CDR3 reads TGTGCCAGCCTATCGAGGGACAGGCCCTACACCTTC.

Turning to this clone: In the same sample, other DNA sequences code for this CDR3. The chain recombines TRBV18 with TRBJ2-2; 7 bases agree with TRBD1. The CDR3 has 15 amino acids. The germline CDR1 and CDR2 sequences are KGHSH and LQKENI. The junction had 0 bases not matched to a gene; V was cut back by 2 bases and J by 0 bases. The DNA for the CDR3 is TGTGCCAGCTCACCAGGGACAGCGAACACCGGGGAGCTGTTTTTT. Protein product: CASSPGTANTGELFF.

The CDR3 nucleotides read TGTGCCTGGAGTGGAGCAGCCTCTGGAAACACCATATATTTT. It translates to CAWSGAASGNTIYF. The chain has TRBV30 and TRBJ1-3; D unclear. Germline assignment: CDR1 GTSNPN and CDR2 SVGIG (reference sequence). CDR3 length equals 14 residues. V was trimmed by 1 base and J by 0 bases, leaving 7 bases between them.